These 11 T cell receptor beta chains were sequenced from one sample in a study of response to subunit inactivated influenza vaccine. TCRdb analysed the RT-PCR reads with MiXCR anew, one entry per CDR3 protein. The data hold about 650,000 distinct CDR3 sequences, with about a sixth observed a single time. The sequenced sample was PBMCs from blood, obtained 11 to 12 days after vaccination. The source of these receptors is a middle-aged man who received an inactivated influenza vaccine.

This clonotype was counted many times. The chain has TRBV5-1 and TRBJ2-1; 8 nucleotides line up with TRBD1. This CDR3 is built from 15 residues. Trimming took 5 bases from V and 4 from J; bases not matched to a gene: 8. Germline values: CDR1 SGHRS, CDR2 YFSETQ. The DNA for the CDR3 is TGCGCCAGCAGACCTCCGGGACAGGCTTACAATGAGCAGTTCTTC. This codes for CASRPPGQAYNEQFF. Complete variable domain (other parts from reference TRBV5-1 and TRBJ2-1): KAGVTQTPRYLIKTRGQQVTLSCSPISGHRSVSWYQQTPGQGLQFLFEYFSETQRNKGNFPGRFSGRQFSNSRSEMNVSTLELGDSALYLCASRPPGQAYNEQFFGPGTRLTVL.

The chain has TRBV5-1 and TRBJ2-1, with D hard to call. With 1 base removed from V and 1 base from J, the gap between germline ends came to 12 bases. The CDR3 has 16 amino acids. Per germline, CDR1 SGHRS and CDR2 YFSETQ. The CDR3 nucleotides read TGCGCCAGCAGCTTGAAAGGCCCCCTATCCTACAATGAGCAGTTCTTC. The encoded protein is CASSLKGPLSYNEQFF.

This clonotype was detected many times. The chain recombines TRBV4-2 with TRBJ1-1, with a weak D call TRBD1 (6 bases). V was cut by 0 bases and J by 5 bases, with 19 bases left in between. The CDR3 is made up of 17 amino acids. Germline CDR1 reads LGHNA; CDR2 reads YNFKEQ. The chain's CDR3 is CASSQESGQLEGTEAFF. The CDR3 region has the DNA TGTGCCAGCAGCCAAGAAAGTGGACAGCTCGAAGGGACTGAAGCTTTCTTT.

V and J are TRBV9 and TRBJ2-2, with 7 bases aligning to TRBD1. The CDR3 has 16 amino acids. Germline lookup yields CDR1 SGDLS and CDR2 YYNGEE. The trim removed 0 bases at V and 3 bases at J, leaving 5 bases unmatched. CDR3 nucleotide sequence: TGTGCCAGCAGCGTAGCCGACAGGGTGGACACCGGGGAGCTGTTTTTT. It specifies CASSVADRVDTGELFF.

The chain carries TRBV27 and TRBJ2-7; the D gene is possibly TRBD1 (5 bases). Germline V CDR1 and CDR2: MNHEY, SMNVEV (reference sequence). Trimming took 6 bases from V and 3 from J, leaving 18 bases between them. CDR3 length: 15 residues. The CDR3 is CASRLRATVDYEQYF. CDR3 bases: TGTGCCAGCAGGTTGAGAGCGACAGTAGACTACGAGCAGTACTTC.

This clonotype has just a few counts. The chain employs TRBV5-1 and TRBJ2-1; 8 bases align to TRBD1. Germline V gives CDR1 SGHRS, CDR2 YFSETQ. The CDR3 contains 15 residues. The junction had 10 bases not matched to a gene; V was cut back by 6 bases and J by 5 bases. As DNA, the CDR3 is TGCGCCAGCAATTCAGGGGGCATGGAAAACAATGAGCAGTTCTTC. Its translation: CASNSGGMENNEQFF.

The gene calls are TRBV20-1 and TRBJ1-4, with TRBD1 matching 7 bases. V trimming: 5 bases; J trimming: 10 bases; junction bases outside the gene matches: 22. CDR3 size: 17 residues. Germline V CDR1 and CDR2: DFQATT, SNEGSKA (reference sequence). This CDR3 reads CSARLGTAFTRGIKLFF. CDR3 DNA sequence: TGCAGTGCTCGGCTCGGGACAGCGTTCACGCGTGGGATAAAACTGTTTTTT.

The chain links TRBV7-2 to TRBJ2-7; unclear D gene. Between the trimmed V and J ends, which lost 5 bases and 3 bases, there was a span of 11 bases. This CDR3 region has 13 residues. Germline V gene lookup returns CDR1 SGHTA and CDR2 FQGNSA. The CDR3 loop is CASSIPSYYEQYF. Written as DNA, the CDR3 is TGTGCCAGCAGCATCCCCAGCTACTACGAGCAGTACTTC.

The V and J genes are TRBV11-2 and TRBJ2-2; D may be TRBD2 (5 bases). The length of the CDR3 is 15 residues. CDR1 and CDR2 (germline): SGHAT, FQNNGV. Trimming stripped 1 base from V and 4 bases from J, with 10 bases between. DNA of the CDR3: TGTGCCAGCAGCTTAGCGACGGGGTTCACCGGGGAGCTGTTTTTT. It encodes CASSLATGFTGELFF.

The V and J genes are TRBV24-1 and TRBJ2-6, with a tentative D call TRBD2 (5 bases). CDR1 is KGHDR and CDR2 is SFDVKD in the germline V gene. Trimming stripped 4 bases from V and 2 bases from J, with 11 bases between. The CDR3 sequence is 16 residues long. CDR3 nucleotide sequence: TGTGCCACCAGTGACCCACAGAGGGCTGGGGCCAACGTCCTGACTTTC. Translation gives CATSDPQRAGANVLTF.

The V call is TRBV5-1, the J call TRBJ2-1; D is unresolved. CDR1 SGHRS and CDR2 YFSETQ come from the germline V gene. The ends were cut back, 2 bases at V and 0 bases at J, with 12 bases in the middle. The CDR3 extends over 16 amino acids. As DNA, the CDR3 is TGCGCCAGCAGCTTTGCCGCATTAGGCTCCTACAATGAGCAGTTCTTC. Amino acids: CASSFAALGSYNEQFF.